Reported below is one T cell receptor (beta chain). These data originate in a study of blood T cell repertoires in COVID-19. Study context: Spain, Italy and the United States supplied samples that represented acute and convalescent COVID-19. Sample material is recorded as cDNA or gDNA derived from T cells, B-cell-depleted T cells, or PBMCs.

Germline assignment: CDR1 GTSNPN and CDR2 SVGIG (reference sequence). V was pared by 7 bases and J by 2 bases, with 8 bases of the junction left unmatched. This CDR3 has 13 residues. Original analysis: The authors estimated nucleated cell counts from reference gene primer amplification. Data came from immunoSEQ multiplex PCR; TCRdb stores just in-frame clones and leaves some out. The V and J calls and the clone size are those of that table, but D and trimming were determined from the DNA. The sample shows approximately 380,000 clones, about 85% of them seen only once. The rearrangement uses TRBV30 and TRBJ2-7, with TRBD2 matching 7 bases. This sequence originates from a woman between 18 and 30 years old with acute or convalescent COVID-19. The sequenced sample consisted of peripheral blood. In DNA form, the CDR3 reads TGTGCCTTTGATTCGGGAGGACCCTACGAGCAGTACTTC. This sequence encodes CAFDSGGPYEQYF.